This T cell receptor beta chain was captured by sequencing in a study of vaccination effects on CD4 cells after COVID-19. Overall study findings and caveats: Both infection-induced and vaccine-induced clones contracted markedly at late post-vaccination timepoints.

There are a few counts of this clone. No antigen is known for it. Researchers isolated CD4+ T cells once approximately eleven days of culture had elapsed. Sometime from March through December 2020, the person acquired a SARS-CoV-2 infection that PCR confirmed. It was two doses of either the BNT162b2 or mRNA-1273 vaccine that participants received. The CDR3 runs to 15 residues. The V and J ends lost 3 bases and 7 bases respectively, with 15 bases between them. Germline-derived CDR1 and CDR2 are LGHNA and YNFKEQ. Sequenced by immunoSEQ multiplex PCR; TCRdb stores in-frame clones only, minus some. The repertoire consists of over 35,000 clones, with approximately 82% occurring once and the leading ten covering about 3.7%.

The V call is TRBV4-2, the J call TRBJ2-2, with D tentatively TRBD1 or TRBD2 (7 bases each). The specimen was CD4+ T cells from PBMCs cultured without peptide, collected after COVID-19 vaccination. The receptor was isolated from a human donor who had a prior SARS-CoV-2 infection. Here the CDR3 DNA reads TGTGCCAGCAGCCAGATCCAGGGGGGGATCGGGGAGCTGTTTTTT. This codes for CASSQIQGGIGELFF.